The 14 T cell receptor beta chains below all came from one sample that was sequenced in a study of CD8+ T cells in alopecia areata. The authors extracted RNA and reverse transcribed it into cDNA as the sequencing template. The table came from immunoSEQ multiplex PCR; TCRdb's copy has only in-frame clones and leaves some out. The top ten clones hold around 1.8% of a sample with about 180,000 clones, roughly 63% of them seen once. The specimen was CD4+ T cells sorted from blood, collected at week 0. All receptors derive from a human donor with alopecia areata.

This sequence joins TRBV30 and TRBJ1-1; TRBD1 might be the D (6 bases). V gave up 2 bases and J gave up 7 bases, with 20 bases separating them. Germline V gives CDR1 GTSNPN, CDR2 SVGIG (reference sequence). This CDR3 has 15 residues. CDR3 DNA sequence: TGTGCCTGGAGTCTACGGGGCAGGGGTTCGGATGAAGCTTTCTTT. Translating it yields CAWSLRGRGSDEAFF.

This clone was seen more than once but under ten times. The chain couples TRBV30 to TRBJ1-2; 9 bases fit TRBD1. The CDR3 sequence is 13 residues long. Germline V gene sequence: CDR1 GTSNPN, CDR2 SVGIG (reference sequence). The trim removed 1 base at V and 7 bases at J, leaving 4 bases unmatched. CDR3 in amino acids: CAWSGQGVGGYTF. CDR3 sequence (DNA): TGTGCCTGGAGTGGACAGGGGGTTGGTGGCTACACCTTC.

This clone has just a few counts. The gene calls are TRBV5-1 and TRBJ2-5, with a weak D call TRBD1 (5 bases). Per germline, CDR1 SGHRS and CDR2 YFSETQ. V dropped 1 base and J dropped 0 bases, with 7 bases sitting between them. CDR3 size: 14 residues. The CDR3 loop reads CASSLTGHQETQYF. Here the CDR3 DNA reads TGCGCCAGCAGCTTGACAGGCCACCAAGAGACCCAGTACTTC.

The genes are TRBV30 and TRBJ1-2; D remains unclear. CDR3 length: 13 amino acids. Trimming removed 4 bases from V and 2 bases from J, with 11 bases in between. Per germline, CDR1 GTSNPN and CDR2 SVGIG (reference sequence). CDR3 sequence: CAWTPVGNYGYTF. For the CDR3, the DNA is TGTGCCTGGACTCCGGTCGGGAACTATGGCTACACCTTC.

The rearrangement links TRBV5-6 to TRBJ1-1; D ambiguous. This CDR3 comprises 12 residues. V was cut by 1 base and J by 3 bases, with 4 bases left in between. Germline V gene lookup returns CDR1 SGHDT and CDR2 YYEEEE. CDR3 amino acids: CASSLTYTEAFF. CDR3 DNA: TGTGCCAGCAGCTTGACGTACACTGAAGCTTTCTTT.

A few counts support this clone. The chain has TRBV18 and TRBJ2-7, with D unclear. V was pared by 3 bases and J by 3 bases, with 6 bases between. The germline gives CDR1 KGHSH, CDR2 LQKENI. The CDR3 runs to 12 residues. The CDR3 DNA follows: TGTGCCAGCTCACCGGCCGACTACGAGCAGTACTTC. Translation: CASSPADYEQYF. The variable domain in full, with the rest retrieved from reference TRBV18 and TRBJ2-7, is NAGVMQNPRHLVRRRGQEARLRCSPMKGHSHVYWYRQLPEEGLKFMVYLQKENIIDESGMPKERFSAEFPKEGPSILRIQQVVRGDSAAYFCASSPADYEQYFGPGTRLTVT.

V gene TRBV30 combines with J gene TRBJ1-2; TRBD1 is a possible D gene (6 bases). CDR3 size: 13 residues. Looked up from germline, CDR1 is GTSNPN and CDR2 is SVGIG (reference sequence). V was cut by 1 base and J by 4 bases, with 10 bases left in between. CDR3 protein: CAWSEQGPYGYTF. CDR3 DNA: TGTGCCTGGAGTGAGCAGGGGCCCTATGGCTACACCTTC.

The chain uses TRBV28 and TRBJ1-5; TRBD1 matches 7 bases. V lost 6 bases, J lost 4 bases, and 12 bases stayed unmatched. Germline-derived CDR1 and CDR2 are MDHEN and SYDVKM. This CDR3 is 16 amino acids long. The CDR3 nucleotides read TGTGCCAGCAGCGGGATTTTACAGGGGCCAAATCAGCCCCAGCATTTT. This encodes CASSGILQGPNQPQHF.

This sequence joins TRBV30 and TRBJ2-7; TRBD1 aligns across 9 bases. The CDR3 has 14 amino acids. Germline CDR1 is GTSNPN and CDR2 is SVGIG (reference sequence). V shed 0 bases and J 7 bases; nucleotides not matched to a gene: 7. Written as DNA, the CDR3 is TGTGCCTGGAGTGTACTCGGGACAGGGAGTGAGCAGTACTTC. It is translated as CAWSVLGTGSEQYF.

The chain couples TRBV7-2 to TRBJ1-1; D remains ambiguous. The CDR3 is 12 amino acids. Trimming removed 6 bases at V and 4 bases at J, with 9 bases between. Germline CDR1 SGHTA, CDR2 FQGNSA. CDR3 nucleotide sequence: TGTGCCAGCAGTTTTAGTTTCACTGAAGCTTTCTTT. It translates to CASSFSFTEAFF.

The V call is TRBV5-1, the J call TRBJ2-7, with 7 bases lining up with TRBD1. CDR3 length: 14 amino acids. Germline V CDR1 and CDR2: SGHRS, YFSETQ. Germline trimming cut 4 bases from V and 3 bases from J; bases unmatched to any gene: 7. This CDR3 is CASSLTGQIYEQYF. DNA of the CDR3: TGCGCCAGCAGCCTAACGGGACAGATCTACGAGCAGTACTTC.

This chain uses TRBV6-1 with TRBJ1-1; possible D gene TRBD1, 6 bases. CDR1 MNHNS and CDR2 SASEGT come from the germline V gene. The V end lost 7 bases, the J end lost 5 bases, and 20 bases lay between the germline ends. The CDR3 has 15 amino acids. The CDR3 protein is CASTPTGGAATEAFF. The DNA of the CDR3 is TGTGCCAGCACCCCTACGGGGGGGGCAGCGACTGAAGCTTTCTTT.

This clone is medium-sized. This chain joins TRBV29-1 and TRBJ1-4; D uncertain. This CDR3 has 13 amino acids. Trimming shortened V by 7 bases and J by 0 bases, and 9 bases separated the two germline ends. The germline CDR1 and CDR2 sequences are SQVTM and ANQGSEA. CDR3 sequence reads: CSALEATNEKLFF. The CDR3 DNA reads TGCAGCGCCCTTGAAGCAACTAATGAAAAACTGTTTTTT.

In nucleotides, the CDR3 is TGTGCCAGCAGCCCTCGGACAGAAGAGACCCAGTACTTC. Translation: CASSPRTEETQYF. The chain recombines TRBV9 with TRBJ2-5; tentative D call: TRBD1 (6 bases). In germline, CDR1 is SGDLS, CDR2 YYNGEE. This CDR3 has 13 amino acids. With 4 bases removed from V and 3 bases from J, the gap between germline ends came to 10 bases. Combining the CDR3 with reference TRBV9 and TRBJ2-5 gives the whole variable domain DSGVTQTPKHLITATGQRVTLRCSPRSGDLSVYWYQQSLDQGLQFLIQYYNGEERAKGNILERFSAQQFPDLHSELNLSSLELGDSALYFCASSPRTEETQYFGPGTRLLVL.